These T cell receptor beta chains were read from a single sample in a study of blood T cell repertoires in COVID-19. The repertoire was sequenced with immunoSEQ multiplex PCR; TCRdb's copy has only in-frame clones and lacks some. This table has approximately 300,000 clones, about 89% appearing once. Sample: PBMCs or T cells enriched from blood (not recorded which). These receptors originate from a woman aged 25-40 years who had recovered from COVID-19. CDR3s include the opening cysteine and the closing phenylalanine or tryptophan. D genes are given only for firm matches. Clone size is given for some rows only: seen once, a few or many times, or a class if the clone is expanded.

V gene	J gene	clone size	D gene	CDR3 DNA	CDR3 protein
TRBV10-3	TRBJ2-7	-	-	TGTGCCATCAGTGCGCCGTCCTATCGTGGCTCCTACGAGCAGTACTTC	CAISAPSYRGSYEQYF
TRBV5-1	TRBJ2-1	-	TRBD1	TGCGCCAGCAGCTCAGGGGGCCCGTACAATGAGCAGTTCTTC	CASSSGGPYNEQFF
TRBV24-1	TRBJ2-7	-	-	TGTGCCACCAGTGGGGCGTACGAGCAGTACTTC	CATSGAYEQYF
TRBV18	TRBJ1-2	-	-	TGTGCCAGCTCACCACTCGCGACCCAGCGGGGCTACACCTTC	CASSPLATQRGYTF
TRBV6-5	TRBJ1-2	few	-	TGTGCCAGCAGGGCCCTGTTCGACAGTAACTATGGCTACACCTTC	CASRALFDSNYGYTF
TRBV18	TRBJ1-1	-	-	TGTGCCAGCTCACCACCGTCCAGGGCGACCACTGAAGCTTTCTTT	CASSPPSRATTEAFF
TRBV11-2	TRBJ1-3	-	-	TGTGCCAGCAGCCACCTCGGGACAAATAGTAACACCATATATTTT	CASSHLGTNSNTIYF
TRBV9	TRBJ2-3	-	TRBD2	TGTGCCAGCAGTAGTAGCGGGGGGGCCCCAGATACGCAGTATTTT	CASSSSGGAPDTQYF
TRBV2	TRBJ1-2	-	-	TGTGCCAGCAGACAGTACTATGGCTACACCTTC	CASRQYYGYTF
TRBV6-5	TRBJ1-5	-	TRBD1	TGTGCCAGTCTCAGGACAGGGGAGAATCAGCCCCAGCATTTT	CASLRTGENQPQHF
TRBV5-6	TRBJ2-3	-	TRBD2	TGTGCCAGCAGCTCCAGGACTAGCGGGGGGGGCGATACGCAGTATTTT	CASSSRTSGGGDTQYF
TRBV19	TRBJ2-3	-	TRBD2	TGTGCCAGTAGGCTAGCGGGGAGATACACAGATACGCAGTATTTT	CASRLAGRYTDTQYF
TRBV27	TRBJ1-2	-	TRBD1	TGTGCCAGCAGTCTAACAGGGGGCTATGGCTACACCTTC	CASSLTGGYGYTF
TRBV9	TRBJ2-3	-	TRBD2	TGTGCCAGCAGTGCTCTAGCGGGGGAGGCAGATACGCAGTATTTT	CASSALAGEADTQYF
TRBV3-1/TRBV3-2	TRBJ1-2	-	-	TGTGCCAGCAGCCAAGATCCTTTCCCGGGGGGTGGCTACACCTTC	CASSQDPFPGGGYTF
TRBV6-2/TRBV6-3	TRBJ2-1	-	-	TGTGCCAGCAGTTACTCGACCGGGTTGGACTCCTACAATGAGCAGTTCTTC	CASSYSTGLDSYNEQFF
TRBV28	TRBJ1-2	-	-	TGTGCCAGCAGTCGACTGGCGGGCTACACCTTC	CASSRLAGYTF
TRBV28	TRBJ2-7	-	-	TGTGCCAGCAGTTTGGGAGGTCCCTACGAGCAGTACTTC	CASSLGGPYEQYF
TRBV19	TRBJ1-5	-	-	TGTGCCAGTAGTATGTTCGGGTGGGGGGCCCAGCATTTT	CASSMFGWGAQHF
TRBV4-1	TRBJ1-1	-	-	TGCGCCAGCAGCCAAGCTACTTTGAAGGGGACTGAAGCTTTCTTT	CASSQATLKGTEAFF
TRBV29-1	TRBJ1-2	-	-	TGCAGCGTTGAAGATGGAAGACGAGGCTATGGCTACACCTTC	CSVEDGRRGYGYTF
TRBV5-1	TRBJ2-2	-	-	TGCGCCAGCAGCTTGATGTTTTCCGACACCGGGGAGCTGTTTTTT	CASSLMFSDTGELFF
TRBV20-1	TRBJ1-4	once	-	TGCAGTGCTAGTGGTCCTGCTAATGAAAAACTGTTTTTT	CSASGPANEKLFF
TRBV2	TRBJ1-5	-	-	TGTGCCAGCAGTGAACAGGTCCAGCCCCAGCATTTT	CASSEQVQPQHF
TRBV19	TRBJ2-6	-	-	TGTGCCAGTAGTATAGGGCGGTTCTCTGGGGCCAACGTCCTGACTTTC	CASSIGRFSGANVLTF
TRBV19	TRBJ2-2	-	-	TGTGCCTCACGAGGCTCCGGGGAGCTGTTTTTT	CASRGSGELFF
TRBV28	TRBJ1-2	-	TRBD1	TGTGCCAGCAGTTCGTACAGGGGCGGCTACACCTTC	CASSSYRGGYTF
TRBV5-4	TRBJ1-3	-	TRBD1	TGTGCCAGCAGCCGCGGGGGGGACAGAGTCTCTGGAAACACCATATATTTT	CASSRGGDRVSGNTIYF
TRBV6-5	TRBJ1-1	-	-	TGTGCCAGCAGTAGGGGCATGAACACTGAAGCTTTCTTT	CASSRGMNTEAFF
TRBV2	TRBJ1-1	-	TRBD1	TGTGCCAGCACTTTCTTTACAGGGGCTGAAGCTTTCTTT	CASTFFTGAEAFF
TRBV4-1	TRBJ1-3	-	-	TGCGCCAGCAGCCCCGAGCGTACGTCTAGAAACACCATATATTTT	CASSPERTSRNTIYF
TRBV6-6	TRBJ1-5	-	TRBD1	TGTGCCAGCAGTTGGGGGGACAGGGCAAGCAATCAGCCCCAGCATTTT	CASSWGDRASNQPQHF
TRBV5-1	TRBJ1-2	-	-	TGCGCCAGCAGCTCCGACAGTCTCGGTAACTATGGCTACACCTTC	CASSSDSLGNYGYTF
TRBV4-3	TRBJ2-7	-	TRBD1	TGCGCCAGCAGCCAAGAAGGACAGGGGGGTTACGAGCAGTACTTC	CASSQEGQGGYEQYF
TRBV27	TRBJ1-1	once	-	TGTGCCAGCAGTTTAATCCCAGGGAAAGCTTTCTTT	CASSLIPGKAFF
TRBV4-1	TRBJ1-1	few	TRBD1	TGCGCCAGCAGCCTACAGGGGGCAACTGAAGCTTTCTTT	CASSLQGATEAFF
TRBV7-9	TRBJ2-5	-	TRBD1	TGTGCCAGCAGACCCGACAGGGAAGAGACCCAGTACTTC	CASRPDREETQYF
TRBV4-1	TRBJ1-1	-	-	TGCGCCAGCAGCCAAGAACCACCCCCAGGGGTTGAAGCTTTCTTT	CASSQEPPPGVEAFF
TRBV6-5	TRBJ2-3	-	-	TGTGCCGCTGGGGGGATCTGGGGGGATACGCAGTATTTT	CAAGGIWGDTQYF
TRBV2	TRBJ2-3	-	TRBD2	TGTGCCAGCGCGTCCGGGGGAGGGGATACGCAGTATTTT	CASASGGGDTQYF
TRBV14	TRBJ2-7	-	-	TGTGCCAGCAGCCATCCAGGGGTCTACGAGCAGTACTTC	CASSHPGVYEQYF
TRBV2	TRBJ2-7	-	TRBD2	TGTGCCAGCAGAGGTGGTAGCGGGTACGAGCAGTACTTC	CASRGGSGYEQYF
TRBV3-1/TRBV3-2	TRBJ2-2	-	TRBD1	TGTGCCAGCAGCCAAAATCAAGGGGGGGACAGGGCAAACACCGGGGAGCTGTTTTTT	CASSQNQGGDRANTGELFF
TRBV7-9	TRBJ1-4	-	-	TGTGCCAGCAGCTTAAGCGGGACTAATGAAAAACTGTTTTTT	CASSLSGTNEKLFF
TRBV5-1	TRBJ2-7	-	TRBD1	TGCGCCAGCAGCCCCTCGACAGGGTACAACGAGCAGTACTTC	CASSPSTGYNEQYF
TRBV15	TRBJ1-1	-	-	TGTGCCACCAGCAGACCAGAAGGGGGAGAGTACACTGAAGCTTTCTTT	CATSRPEGGEYTEAFF
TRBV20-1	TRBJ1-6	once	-	TGCAGTGCTAGTCTCGCCAGGGTGAATTCACCCCTCCACTTT	CSASLARVNSPLHF
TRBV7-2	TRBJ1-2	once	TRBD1	TGTGCCAGCAGCTCCGGGGGACAGGAATTAGTTAATGGCTACACCTTC	CASSSGGQELVNGYTF
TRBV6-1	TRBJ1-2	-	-	TGTGCCAGCAGTGAAAAGGCAGGGAAGTATAATTATGGCTACACCTTC	CASSEKAGKYNYGYTF
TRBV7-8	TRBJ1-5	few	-	TGTGCCAGCAGCTTATTCTTAAATGAGCCGGAGCCCCAGCATTTT	CASSLFLNEPEPQHF
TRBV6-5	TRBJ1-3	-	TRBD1	TGTGCCAGCAGCGACAGGGACGGTACTGGAAACACCATATATTTT	CASSDRDGTGNTIYF